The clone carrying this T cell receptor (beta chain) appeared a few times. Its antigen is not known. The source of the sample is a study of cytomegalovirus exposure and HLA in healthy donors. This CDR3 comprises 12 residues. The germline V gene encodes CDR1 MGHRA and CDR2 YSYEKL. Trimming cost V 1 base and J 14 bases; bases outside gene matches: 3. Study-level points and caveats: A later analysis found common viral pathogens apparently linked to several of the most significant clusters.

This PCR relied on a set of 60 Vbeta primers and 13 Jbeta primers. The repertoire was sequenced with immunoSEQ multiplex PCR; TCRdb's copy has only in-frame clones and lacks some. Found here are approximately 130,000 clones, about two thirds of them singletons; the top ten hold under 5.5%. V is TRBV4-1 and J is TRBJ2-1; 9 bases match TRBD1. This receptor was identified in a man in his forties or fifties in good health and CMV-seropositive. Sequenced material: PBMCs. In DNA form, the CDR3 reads TGCGCCAGCAGCCAAGGGGGACAGGGAAAGTTCTTC. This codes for CASSQGGQGKFF.